This TCR beta chain was identified during a study of blood T cell repertoires in COVID-19. Whole-study context: The origin of the acute and convalescent COVID-19 samples was the United States, Italy and Spain. T cells, B-cell-depleted T cells, or PBMCs provided the cDNA or gDNA that served as material.

This clone came up a few times. Germline CDR1 and CDR2: KGHSH and LQKENI. Trimming removed 3 bases from V and 7 bases from J, with 13 bases in between. The CDR3 contains 14 residues. Per the original methods: Counts of nucleated cells, estimated from reference gene primer amplification, were obtained. The data were produced by immunoSEQ multiplex PCR, yet TCRdb's version contains in-frame clones alone and is incomplete. V and J calls and clone size follow that table, whereas D and trimming were derived from the DNA. The table records 150,000 or so clones, around nine tenths of them present only once. The rearrangement joins TRBV18 to TRBJ1-5; no definite D call. This TCR was sampled from a man aged 55 to 70 with active or convalescent COVID-19. The source material was peripheral blood. As DNA, the CDR3 is TGTGCCAGCTCACCGGGCCGGGAGACGCAGCCCCAGCATTTT. Protein sequence: CASSPGRETQPQHF.